This passage covers 11 T cell receptor beta chains from one sample sequenced in a study of CD4 T cells in relation to SARS-CoV-2 and coronaviruses. Measured with immunoSEQ multiplex PCR; TCRdb has only the in-frame clones, and not every one. The sample holds approximately 20,000 clones; approximately 68% are singletons and the top ten take under 20%. These receptors' targets are unknown. The unexposed donors gave CD4+ T cells in about 2010-2019, prior to COVID-19. The cells were cultured for over eight days before CD4+ T cells were isolated. Sequencing was carried out using CD4+ T cells from PBMCs, cultured in vitro. These receptors all stem from a human donor in good health.

This clone showed up just once. The rearrangement links TRBV27 to TRBJ2-5; D call uncertain. The germline gives CDR1 MNHEY, CDR2 SMNVEV (reference sequence). The CDR3 runs 13 residues. V lost 3 bases, J lost 2 bases, and 7 bases lay in between. The CDR3 DNA follows: TGTGCCAGCAGTTTGGGCAGTCAAGAGACCCAGTACTTC. Protein product: CASSLGSQETQYF.

The chain uses TRBV18 and TRBJ2-2; 7 bases fit TRBD1. Germline V lookup: CDR1 KGHSH, CDR2 LQKENI. The CDR3 extends over 13 amino acids. After removal of 3 bases from V and 6 bases from J, the junction contained 1 base not matched to a gene. For the CDR3, the DNA is TGTGCCAGCTCACCTGACAGGGCCGGGGAGCTGTTTTTT. It is translated as CASSPDRAGELFF.

The rearrangement uses TRBV3-1 (or the pseudogene TRBV3-2) and TRBJ1-5; D possibly corresponds to TRBD1 (6 bases). The V and J ends lost 0 bases and 2 bases respectively, with 11 bases between them. CDR3 length: 16 residues. Germline V CDR1 and CDR2: LGHDT, YNNKEL (reference sequence). The chain's CDR3 is CASSQEEGGGNQPQHF. The DNA for the CDR3 is TGTGCCAGCAGCCAAGAAGAGGGGGGCGGCAATCAGCCCCAGCATTTT.

The rearrangement uses TRBV21-1 and TRBJ2-7; whether TRBD1, the table's D call, matches the DNA was not checked. TRBV21-1 is flagged as a pseudogene. CDR3 length: 16 amino acids. CDR3 sequence (DNA): TGTGCCAGCAGCAAAGGTGCCCAGGCAGGTGTTTACGAGCAGTACTTC. This codes for CASSKGAQAGVYEQYF.

This clone was counted only a few times. The chain is built from TRBV11-2 and TRBJ2-1; 12 bases align to TRBD2. Germline CDR1 is SGHAT and CDR2 is FQNNGV. V lost 1 base to trimming and J lost 10 bases; unmatched junction nucleotides: 11. The CDR3 has 17 amino acids. The CDR3 region has the DNA TGTGCCAGCAGCTTAGTGCTAGCGGGAGGGCCAATCAGCGAGCAGTTCTTC. Translated, it gives CASSLVLAGGPISEQFF.

The table lists this clone with a few counts. CDR3 nucleotide sequence: TGTGCCAGCAGCTTAGGCTATCGTGGGTCCGCCGGGGAGCTGTTTTTT. This sequence encodes CASSLGYRGSAGELFF. V gene TRBV7-8 combines with J gene TRBJ2-2, with unresolved D. CDR1 is SGHVS, CDR2 FQNEAQ, per germline. This CDR3 is 16 amino acids long. V lost 1 base and J lost 6, with 15 bases in between.

The chain joins TRBV7-6 to TRBJ2-1; D possibly corresponds to TRBD2 (6 bases). This CDR3 spans 14 amino acids. Germline-derived CDR1 and CDR2 are SGHVS and FNYEAQ. V dropped 4 bases and J dropped 7 bases, with 14 bases sitting between them. CDR3 region: CASSSGLAENEQFF. The CDR3 DNA sequence: TGTGCCAGCAGCTCTGGCTTAGCGGAGAATGAGCAGTTCTTC. Using reference TRBV7-6 and TRBJ2-1 for the parts outside the CDR3, the full variable domain is GAGVSQSPRYKVTKRGQDVALRCDPISGHVSLYWYRQALGQGPEFLTYFNYEAQQDKSGLPNDRFSAERPEGSISTLTIQRTEQRDSAMYRCASSSGLAENEQFFGPGTRLTVL.

The chain recombines TRBV25-1 with TRBJ2-7; D is ambiguous. Germline assignment: CDR1 MGHDK and CDR2 SYGVNS. The CDR3 spans 14 residues. V dropped 4 bases and J dropped 5 bases, with 15 bases sitting between them. The CDR3 nucleotides read TGTGCCAGCAGTGGGAACCTAGGAGCCCACGAGCAGTACTTC. It is translated as CASSGNLGAHEQYF.

The rearrangement uses TRBV7-8 and TRBJ2-7; TRBD1 is a possible D gene (5 bases). The V gene's germline CDR1 is SGHVS and CDR2 FQNEAQ. This CDR3 has 15 residues. With 5 bases removed from V and 0 bases from J, the gap between germline ends came to 14 bases. The CDR3: CASSRRADSSYEQYF. The CDR3 nucleotides read TGTGCCAGCAGCCGCCGCGCCGACAGCTCCTACGAGCAGTACTTC.

This clone was seen only a few times. V and J are TRBV4-2 and TRBJ1-2; TRBD1 is a possible D gene (6 bases). V was cut by 0 bases and J by 6 bases, with 17 bases left in between. The CDR3 covers 16 residues. The germline CDR1 and CDR2 sequences are LGHNA and YNFKEQ. For the CDR3, the DNA is TGTGCCAGCAGCCAAGAATTTCAGGGGAGTAAGGATGGCTACACCTTC. Amino acid sequence: CASSQEFQGSKDGYTF.

The CDR3 DNA reads as TGTGCCAGCAAGAGAAGCTCCTATAATTCACCCCTCCACTTT. Translation gives CASKRSSYNSPLHF. The rearrangement joins TRBV6-5 to TRBJ1-6; D is unclear. V was trimmed by 7 bases and J by 0 bases, leaving 7 bases between them. This CDR3 has 14 amino acids. The V gene's germline CDR1 is MNHEY and CDR2 SVGAGI.